This TCR beta chain was captured in a study of early T cells in non-severe SARS-CoV-2 infection. In the study overall: The input, bulk RNA from unsorted whole blood, was sequenced, and chains were unpaired. Overall study findings and caveats: A preference for anti-spike CD8 responses marked VDJdb matching, which missed private and CD4 specificities.

The CDR3 is 14 residues long. The J segment lost 2 bases and the V segment lost 10 bases, leaving 7 bases of the junction unmatched. CDR1 and CDR2 from the germline V gene are SNHLY and FYNNEI. Individual cDNA molecules each received unique molecular identifiers attached to them. Using its own MiXCR run on the 5' RACE reads, TCRdb lists one record per CDR3 protein. In the table there are 25,000 to 35,000 distinct CDR3 sequences, less than 6.5% of which are singletons. This clonotype was picked up many times. Its antigen is undetermined. This TCR was sampled from an adult who was a healthcare worker with PCR-confirmed SARS-CoV-2 infection or an uninfected control (not recorded which). This sequence joins TRBV2 and TRBJ1-1; 10 bases map to TRBD1. Sequencing input: whole blood. The CDR3 nucleotides are TGTGCCACGGGACAGGGGATTGGAAACACTGAAGCTTTCTTT. This gives the protein CATGQGIGNTEAFF. The full variable domain, rest sourced from reference TRBV2 and TRBJ1-1, is EPEVTQTPSHQVTQMGQEVILRCVPISNHLYFYWYRQILGQKVEFLVSFYNNEISEKSEIFDDQFSVERPDGSNFTLKIRSTKLEDSAMYFCATGQGIGNTEAFFGQGTRLTVV.